The clone carrying this T cell receptor (beta chain) has only a few counts. Its antigen is not known. In the same sample, other DNA sequences code for this CDR3. This sample was taken from a study of OX40 agonist ivuxolimab in advanced cancers. Blood samples were obtained at baseline, cycle 4 day 1, and cycle 7 day 1. Only in-frame clones appear in the TCRdb table, and some are missing; sequencing was by immunoSEQ multiplex PCR. The data contain some 71,000 clones, 84% of them singletons. Study findings and constraints: Mean expanded clone counts were higher in CD8+ than CD4+ T cells. Some nonresponders additionally presented with little normalized T-cell clonal expansion.

The clonotype originates from an adult with an advanced solid tumor such as melanoma, head and neck, liver or kidney cancer. The specimen was CD4+ or CD8+ T cells sorted from blood, collected in a trial of the OX40 agonist ivuxolimab.

The CDR3 DNA reads as TGTGCCAGCAGCTTAGTCGGGACAGGGGATAATGAGCAGTTCTTC. Encoded protein: CASSLVGTGDNEQFF. The rearrangement links TRBV11-3 to TRBJ2-1; 10 bases align to TRBD1. V shed 1 base, J shed 7 bases, and the junction held 4 bases outside the gene matches. Germline V gives CDR1 SGHNT, CDR2 YENEEA. The CDR3 is 15 residues long.